This T cell receptor beta chain comes out of a study of vaccination and CD4 T cells after COVID-19. General study results and limits: Early post-infection timepoints were not included, and relatively few convalescent patients were studied.

Treatment: 10-day PBMC culture with coronavirus spike peptide pools or control peptides (ViraFEST assay). ViraFEST grew antigen-specific T cells using peptide pools, then sequenced TCRs. Oncomine TCR Beta short-read sequencing was applied to DNA from cultured CD4+ T cells. In TCRdb, the PCR reads were re-called with MiXCR into one record per CDR3 protein. The sample carries around 18,000 distinct CDR3 sequences, under 60% recorded once. Regarding this clonotype: Its antigen is currently unknown.

The length of the CDR3 is 15 residues. This sequence was found in a human donor who had recovered from COVID-19. The source was CD4+ T cells from blood, cultured in vitro, collected after SARS-CoV-2 vaccination. V usage is TRBV21-1 and J usage is TRBJ2-3; TRBD1, the table's D call, lacks a check against the DNA. TRBV21-1 is a pseudogene segment. CDR3 sequence reads: CASSNGGRGWNTQYF. The CDR3 bases are TGTGCCAGCAGCAATGGGGGGCGGGGATGGAATACGCAGTATTTT.